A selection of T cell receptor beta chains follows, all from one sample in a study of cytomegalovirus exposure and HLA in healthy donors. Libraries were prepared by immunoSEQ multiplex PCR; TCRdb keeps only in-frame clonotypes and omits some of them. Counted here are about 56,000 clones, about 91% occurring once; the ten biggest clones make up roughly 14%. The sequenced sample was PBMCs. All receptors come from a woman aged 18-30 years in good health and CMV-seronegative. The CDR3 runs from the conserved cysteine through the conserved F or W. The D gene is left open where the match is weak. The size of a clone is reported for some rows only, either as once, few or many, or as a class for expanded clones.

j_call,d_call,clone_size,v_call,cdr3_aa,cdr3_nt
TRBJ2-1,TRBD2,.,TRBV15,CATSREASGGATSRNEQFF,TGTGCCACCAGCAGAGAGGCTAGCGGGGGGGCGACGTCTCGCAATGAGCAGTTCTTC
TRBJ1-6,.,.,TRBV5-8,CASSLYLSGSPLHF,TGTGCCAGCAGCCTCTACCTCTCAGGGTCACCCCTCCACTTT
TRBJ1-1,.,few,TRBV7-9,CASSLGGTNTEAFF,TGTGCCAGCAGCTTGGGGGGGACGAACACTGAAGCTTTCTTT
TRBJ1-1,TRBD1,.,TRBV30,CAWRQGLNTEAFF,TGTGCCTGGCGACAGGGCCTGAACACTGAAGCTTTCTTT
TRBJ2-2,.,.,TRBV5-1,CASSLAADGELFF,TGCGCCAGCAGCTTGGCAGCGGACGGGGAGCTGTTTTTT
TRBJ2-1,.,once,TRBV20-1,CTIQVYNEQFF,TGCACCATACAGGTCTACAATGAGCAGTTCTTC
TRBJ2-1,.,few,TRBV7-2,CANGPRGYNEQFF,TGTGCCAACGGGCCTCGGGGCTACAATGAGCAGTTCTTC
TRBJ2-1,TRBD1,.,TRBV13,CASSFHRGDSNEQFF,TGTGCCAGCAGCTTTCACAGGGGGGACTCCAATGAGCAGTTCTTC
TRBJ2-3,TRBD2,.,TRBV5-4,CASSLYVSGGQGDTQYF,TGTGCCAGCAGCTTGTATGTTAGCGGGGGGCAAGGGGATACGCAGTATTTT
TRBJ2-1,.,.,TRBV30,CAWSNERVILYNEQFF,TGTGCCTGGAGTAACGAGCGGGTCATACTTTACAATGAGCAGTTCTTC
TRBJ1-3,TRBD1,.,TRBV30,CAWLTAQGTIYF,TGTGCCTGGCTAACCGCACAGGGGACCATATATTTT
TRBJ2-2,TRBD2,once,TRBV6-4,CASSETSGQGRRVGELFF,TGTGCCAGCAGTGAAACTAGCGGCCAGGGAAGACGGGTCGGGGAGCTGTTTTTT
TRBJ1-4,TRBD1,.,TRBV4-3,CASSPGQGVGEKLFF,TGCGCCAGCAGCCCGGGACAGGGCGTTGGTGAAAAACTGTTTTTT
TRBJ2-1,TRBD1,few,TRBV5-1,CASSLGQVSYNEQFF,TGCGCCAGCAGCCTGGGACAGGTCTCCTACAATGAGCAGTTCTTC
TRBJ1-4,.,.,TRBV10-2,CASSENGIREKLFF,TGCGCCAGCAGTGAGAACGGGATCCGTGAAAAACTGTTTTTT
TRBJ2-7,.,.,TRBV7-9,CASSYPGAGEQYF,TGTGCCAGCAGCTATCCGGGAGCCGGCGAGCAGTACTTC
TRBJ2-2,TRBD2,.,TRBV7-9,CASSWTRGNTGELFF,TGTGCCAGCAGCTGGACGCGGGGGAATACCGGGGAGCTGTTTTTT
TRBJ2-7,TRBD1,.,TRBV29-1,CSVETDRAYEQYF,TGCAGCGTTGAAACGGACAGGGCCTACGAGCAGTACTTC
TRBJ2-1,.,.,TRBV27,CASSPTPNEQFF,TGTGCCAGCAGTCCGACTCCCAATGAGCAGTTCTTC
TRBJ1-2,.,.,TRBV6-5,CASSYMRGEGYGYTF,TGTGCCAGCAGTTACATGAGGGGGGAGGGCTATGGCTACACCTTC
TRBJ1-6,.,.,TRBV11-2,CASSLKGSNSPLHF,TGTGCCAGCAGCTTAAAGGGGTCGAATTCACCCCTCCACTTT
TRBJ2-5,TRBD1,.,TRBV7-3,CASSPGQQETQYF,TGTGCCAGCAGCCCGGGACAGCAAGAGACCCAGTACTTC
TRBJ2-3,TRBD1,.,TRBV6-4,CASSDAARQGPSTDTQYF,TGTGCCAGCAGTGACGCTGCGCGACAGGGTCCTAGCACAGATACGCAGTATTTT
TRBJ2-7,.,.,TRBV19,CASTGSANEQYF,TGTGCCAGCACAGGGAGTGCAAACGAGCAGTACTTC
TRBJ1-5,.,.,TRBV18,CASSPQAGTHQPQHF,TGTGCCAGCTCACCCCAGGCGGGGACGCATCAGCCCCAGCATTTT
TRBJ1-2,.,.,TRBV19,CASSPGRTDYGYTF,TGTGCCAGTAGCCCCGGGCGGACAGACTATGGCTACACCTTC
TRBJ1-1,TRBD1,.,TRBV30,CAWTRTGGTEAFF,TGTGCCTGGACTCGGACAGGTGGCACTGAAGCTTTCTTT
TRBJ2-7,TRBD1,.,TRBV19,CASSIQGQGADEQYF,TGTGCCAGTAGTATCCAGGGACAGGGGGCCGACGAGCAGTACTTC
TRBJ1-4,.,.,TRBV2,CASSEQGIFNEKLFF,TGTGCCAGCAGTGAACAGGGTATTTTCAATGAAAAACTGTTTTTT
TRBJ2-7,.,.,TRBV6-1,CASRRTDGSSYEQYF,TGTGCCAGCAGGCGGACGGACGGGAGCTCCTACGAGCAGTACTTC
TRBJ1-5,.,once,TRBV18,CASSQVSGINQPQHF,TGTGCCAGCTCACAGGTTTCAGGGATCAATCAGCCCCAGCATTTT
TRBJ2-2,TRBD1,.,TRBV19,CASSIETGGTGELFF,TGTGCCAGTAGTATAGAGACAGGGGGGACCGGGGAGCTGTTTTTT
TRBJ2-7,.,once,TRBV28,CAIRGGTSYEQYF,TGTGCCATCAGGGGGGGAACCTCCTACGAGCAGTACTTC
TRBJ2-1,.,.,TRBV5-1,CASSFNSSQFF,TGCGCCAGCAGCTTTAACAGCTCGCAGTTCTTC
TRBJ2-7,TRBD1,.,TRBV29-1,CSARDSRSYEQYF,TGCAGCGCCCGGGACAGCCGCTCCTACGAGCAGTACTTC
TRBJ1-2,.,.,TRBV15,CATRDLGRDNYGYTF,TGTGCCACCCGAGATTTGGGCCGGGATAACTATGGCTACACCTTC
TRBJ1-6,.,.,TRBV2,CASLPSSYNSPLHF,TGTGCCAGCCTACCGAGCTCCTATAATTCACCCCTCCACTTT
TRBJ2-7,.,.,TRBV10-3,CAISVIPAGEQYF,TGTGCCATCAGTGTGATCCCGGCGGGGGAGCAGTACTTC
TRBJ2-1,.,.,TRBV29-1,CSARSSTASSYNEQFF,TGCAGCGCCCGTTCGTCGACAGCGAGTTCCTACAATGAGCAGTTCTTC
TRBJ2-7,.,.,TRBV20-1,CSAIALNEQYF,TGCAGTGCTATAGCGTTAAACGAGCAGTACTTC
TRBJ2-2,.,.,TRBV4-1,CASSQANLFNTGELFF,TGCGCCAGCAGCCAAGCTAACTTATTCAACACCGGGGAGCTGTTTTTT
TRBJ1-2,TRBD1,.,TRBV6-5,CASSYGQGIGGYTF,TGTGCCAGCAGTTACGGACAGGGGATAGGTGGCTACACCTTC
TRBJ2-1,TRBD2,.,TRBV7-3,CASSDGTSAYNEQFF,TGTGCCAGCAGCGACGGGACTAGCGCTTACAATGAGCAGTTCTTC
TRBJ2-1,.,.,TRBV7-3,CASRAQGARNEQFF,TGTGCCAGCAGGGCACAGGGTGCGAGAAATGAGCAGTTCTTC
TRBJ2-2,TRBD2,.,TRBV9,CASSAKAGGLTGELFF,TGTGCCAGCAGCGCGAAAGCGGGGGGGCTTACCGGGGAGCTGTTTTTT
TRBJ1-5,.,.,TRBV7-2,CASSLEHWRSGSNQPQHF,TGTGCCAGCAGCTTAGAGCATTGGCGGTCGGGTAGCAATCAGCCCCAGCATTTT
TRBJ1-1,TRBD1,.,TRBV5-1,CASSETGGWNTEAFF,TGCGCCAGCAGCGAGACAGGGGGCTGGAACACTGAAGCTTTCTTT
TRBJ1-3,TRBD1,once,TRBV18,CASSPSGGSGNTIYF,TGTGCCAGCTCACCATCAGGGGGCTCTGGAAACACCATATATTTT
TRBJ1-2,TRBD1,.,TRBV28,CASRVRPGQGRFNYGYTF,TGTGCCAGCAGAGTCCGGCCGGGACAGGGGAGATTTAACTATGGCTACACCTTC
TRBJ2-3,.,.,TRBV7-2,CASSLMTFSSTDTQYF,TGTGCCAGCAGCTTAATGACTTTTTCTAGCACAGATACGCAGTATTTT
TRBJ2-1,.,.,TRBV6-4,CASSEGLIADSEQFF,TGTGCCAGCAGTGAAGGTTTGATAGCTGACAGTGAGCAGTTCTTC
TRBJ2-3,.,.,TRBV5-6,CAIMSRGDTQYF,TGTGCCATAATGTCTAGGGGGGATACGCAGTATTTT
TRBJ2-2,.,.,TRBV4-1,CASSQLGAGELFF,TGCGCCAGCAGCCAACTAGGGGCCGGGGAGCTGTTTTTT
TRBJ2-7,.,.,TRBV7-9,CASSLGGKDEQYF,TGTGCCAGCAGCTTAGGAGGCAAGGACGAGCAGTACTTC
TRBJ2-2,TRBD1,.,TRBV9,CASSAPIQGAGDTGELFF,TGTGCCAGCAGCGCGCCCATACAGGGGGCAGGTGACACCGGGGAGCTGTTTTTT
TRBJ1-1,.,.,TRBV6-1,CASLRGRGSTEAFF,TGTGCCAGCCTCCGGGGGCGCGGGAGCACTGAAGCTTTCTTT
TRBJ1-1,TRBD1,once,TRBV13,CASSLVGGLGTEAFF,TGTGCCAGCAGCTTAGTAGGGGGCCTGGGAACTGAAGCTTTCTTT
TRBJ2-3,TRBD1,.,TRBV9,CASTRTGAADTQYF,TGTGCCAGCACCCGGACAGGGGCTGCAGATACGCAGTATTTT